Detailed here is one T cell receptor (beta chain). Its antigen remains unknown. Isolation of CD4+ T cells took place after 10 to 11 days of culture. Using immunoSEQ multiplex PCR, the repertoire was profiled, and TCRdb retains in-frame clones only, with some absent. The table shows 45,000 or so clones, with approximately 74% occurring only once. The length of the CDR3 is 14 residues. V was trimmed by 3 bases and J by 1 base, leaving 9 bases between them. Germline loops: CDR1 KGHSH, CDR2 LQKENI. The data originate from a study of vaccination effects on CD4 cells after COVID-19. Study results and limitations: Clones from infection and from vaccination both contracted markedly late after vaccination. The study dataset contains few convalescent patients and includes no early post-infection timepoints.

This TCR was recovered from a human donor who had a prior SARS-CoV-2 infection. The chain couples TRBV18 to TRBJ1-1; the D gene is possibly TRBD1 (5 bases). The specimen was CD4+ T cells from PBMCs cultured without peptide, collected before COVID-19 vaccination. In DNA form, the CDR3 reads TGTGCCAGCTCACCGAGACAGAAGAACACTGAAGCTTTCTTT. Its protein is CASSPRQKNTEAFF. Full variable domain (missing parts from reference TRBV18 and TRBJ1-1): NAGVMQNPRHLVRRRGQEARLRCSPMKGHSHVYWYRQLPEEGLKFMVYLQKENIIDESGMPKERFSAEFPKEGPSILRIQQVVRGDSAAYFCASSPRQKNTEAFFGQGTRLTVV.